A selection of T cell receptor beta chains follows, all from one sample in a study of blood T cell repertoires in COVID-19. The protocol was immunoSEQ multiplex PCR, while the TCRdb copy is restricted to in-frame clones and leaves out a portion. The sample yields over 80,000 clones, roughly nine tenths seen once. Specimen: peripheral blood. The receptors were sampled from a man aged 45-65 years with acute or convalescent COVID-19. The CDR3 runs from the conserved cysteine through the conserved F or W. Fields, in order: clone size, J gene, D gene, V gene, CDR3 protein, CDR3 DNA. D genes are given only for firm matches. Clone sizes are given selectively: once, few, many, or a class where the clone is expanded.

NA,TRBJ2-3,NA,TRBV7-3,CASSLDGTDTQYF,TGTGCCAGCAGCCTAGACGGAACAGATACGCAGTATTTT
NA,TRBJ1-2,NA,TRBV29-1,CSVEILGYGYTF,TGCAGCGTTGAAATCCTCGGCTATGGCTACACCTTC
NA,TRBJ2-3,TRBD1,TRBV7-7,CASSATGADTQYF,TGTGCTAGCAGCGCCACAGGGGCAGATACGCAGTATTTT
NA,TRBJ2-7,NA,TRBV7-9,CASSSQGYEQYF,TGTGCCAGCAGCTCCCAGGGCTACGAGCAGTACTTC
NA,TRBJ1-4,TRBD1,TRBV6-5,CASSNSGGVYEKLFF,TGTGCCAGCAGCAACTCAGGGGGCGTCTATGAAAAACTGTTTTTT
NA,TRBJ1-3,NA,TRBV28,CASSLPSAGNTIYF,TGTGCCAGCAGTTTGCCCAGTGCTGGAAACACCATATATTTT
NA,TRBJ2-2,TRBD2,TRBV9,CASRQGGGNTGELFF,TGTGCCAGCAGGCAGGGCGGGGGGAACACCGGGGAGCTGTTTTTT
NA,TRBJ1-1,NA,TRBV30,CAWTGLLVTFF,TGTGCCTGGACAGGGCTTTTGGTAACTTTCTTT
NA,TRBJ1-2,TRBD1,TRBV5-4,CASSSQRGQDGYTF,TGTGCCAGCAGCTCCCAAAGGGGGCAAGATGGCTACACCTTC
NA,TRBJ1-2,TRBD1,TRBV19,CASRRQGEDYGYTF,TGTGCCAGTAGGCGACAGGGTGAAGACTATGGCTACACCTTC
few,TRBJ2-3,NA,TRBV4-1,CASRETDTQYF,TGCGCCAGCAGGGAGACAGATACGCAGTATTTT